This record looks at one T cell receptor (beta chain) sequence and its context. This entry belongs to a study of control samples from healthy donors and cancer patients. Trimming removed 6 bases at V and 0 bases at J, with 6 bases between. CDR3 length equals 13 residues. Per the germline V gene, CDR1 is MNHNY and CDR2 is SVGAGI (reference sequence). Data came from immunoSEQ multiplex PCR; TCRdb stores just in-frame clones and leaves some out. Among approximately 140,000 clones listed, 89% were seen once. The TCR was taken from a man in his forties or fifties with head and neck cancer. Sequencing input: PBMCs. This chain links TRBV6-6 with TRBJ1-3, with a weak D call TRBD1 (5 bases). CDR3 residues: CASRQDSGNTIYF. CDR3 nucleotides: TGTGCCAGCAGACAGGACTCTGGAAACACCATATATTTT.